This is a list of T cell receptor beta chains from one sample in a study of OX40 agonist ivuxolimab in advanced cancers. Here immunoSEQ multiplex PCR was the method, and the copy in TCRdb shows in-frame clones only, minus some. The table includes some 80,000 clones, more than 80% detected once. The material was CD4+ or CD8+ T cells sorted from blood, obtained in a trial of the OX40 agonist ivuxolimab. The receptors originated from an adult with an advanced solid tumor such as melanoma, head and neck, liver or kidney cancer. Each CDR3 is given with its conserved first and last residue. D genes are given only for firm matches. A row's size may be missing; if present it is once, few, many or a size class.

d_call,v_call,j_call,clone_size,cdr3_aa,cdr3_nt
-,TRBV5-6,TRBJ1-4,-,CASSLFGPTNEKLFF,TGTGCCAGCAGCTTGTTCGGCCCAACTAATGAAAAACTGTTTTTT
-,TRBV7-2,TRBJ1-1,-,CASGLEAFF,TGTGCCAGCGGGTTGGAAGCTTTCTTT
-,TRBV7-2,TRBJ1-5,-,CASRQGGPGQPQHF,TGTGCCAGCAGACAGGGAGGTCCTGGCCAGCCCCAGCATTTT
-,TRBV18,TRBJ2-5,-,CASSPAGQSETQYF,TGTGCCAGCTCACCGGCGGGGCAATCGGAGACCCAGTACTTC
-,TRBV5-4,TRBJ1-2,-,CASRSVGSYGYTF,TGTGCCAGCAGGTCAGTGGGGAGTTATGGCTACACCTTC
TRBD1,TRBV2,TRBJ1-6,few,CASNNPGATGNNSPLHF,TGTGCCAGCAACAATCCCGGGGCGACAGGGAATAATTCACCCCTCCACTTT
TRBD1,TRBV6-4,TRBJ2-2,-,CASSEFQGATTGELFF,TGTGCCAGCAGTGAATTCCAGGGGGCGACGACCGGGGAGCTGTTTTTT
TRBD2,TRBV7-9,TRBJ2-2,-,CASSQARTRSNTGELFF,TGTGCCAGCAGCCAGGCAAGGACTAGATCGAACACCGGGGAGCTGTTTTTT
-,TRBV28,TRBJ2-5,-,CASRINPGRLETQYF,TGTGCCAGCAGAATTAACCCGGGTCGTCTCGAGACCCAGTACTTC
TRBD2,TRBV9,TRBJ2-5,-,CASSVGTSGGAGETQYF,TGTGCCAGCAGCGTGGGGACTAGCGGGGGGGCCGGTGAGACCCAGTACTTC
-,TRBV7-2,TRBJ2-5,-,CASSPSQETQYF,TGTGCCAGCAGCCCTAGCCAAGAGACCCAGTACTTC
-,TRBV5-1,TRBJ2-5,-,CASSLGRIQETQYF,TGCGCCAGCAGCTTGGGACGAATCCAAGAGACCCAGTACTTC
-,TRBV5-1,TRBJ2-7,few,CASSLLGTATYEQYF,TGCGCCAGCAGCTTGCTGGGGACCGCAACCTACGAGCAGTACTTC
-,TRBV2,TRBJ1-1,-,CASGQGWAEAFF,TGTGCCAGCGGGCAGGGTTGGGCTGAAGCTTTCTTT
-,TRBV14,TRBJ1-3,-,CASSQWGRANGNTIYF,TGTGCCAGCAGCCAATGGGGCAGGGCAAATGGAAACACCATATATTTT
TRBD2,TRBV5-4,TRBJ2-4,-,CASSFQGGNIQYF,TGTGCCAGCAGCTTCCAGGGAGGGAACATTCAGTACTTC
-,TRBV7-9,TRBJ1-5,-,CASSTGTPNQPQHF,TGTGCCAGCAGCACCGGGACACCCAATCAGCCCCAGCATTTT
TRBD1,TRBV18,TRBJ2-3,-,CASSPRTGIDTQYF,TGTGCCAGCTCACCAAGGACAGGGATTGATACGCAGTATTTT
-,TRBV5-6,TRBJ1-5,-,CASSLRGNQPQHF,TGTGCCAGCAGCTTGCGAGGGAATCAGCCCCAGCATTTT
-,TRBV4-1,TRBJ2-3,-,CATQGLGGSDTQYF,TGCGCCACCCAGGGATTGGGGGGTTCAGATACGCAGTATTTT
TRBD2,TRBV7-6,TRBJ2-3,-,CASSSGGAGSGADTQYF,TGTGCCAGCAGCTCTGGAGGGGCGGGGAGCGGGGCAGATACGCAGTATTTT
-,TRBV11-2,TRBJ1-1,-,CASSYAWARGPGGAFF,TGTGCCAGCAGCTACGCATGGGCCAGGGGACCAGGAGGAGCTTTCTTT
-,TRBV6-1,TRBJ2-7,-,CASSPGASYEQYF,TGTGCCAGCAGCCCCGGGGCATCCTACGAGCAGTACTTC
-,TRBV7-6,TRBJ1-6,-,CASRGLGRLNLPLHF,TGTGCCAGCAGGGGGCTGGGACGGCTCAATTTACCCCTCCACTTT
TRBD1,TRBV18,TRBJ1-1,-,CASSPPRGDREMNTEAFF,TGTGCCAGCTCACCACCGCGTGGGGACAGGGAAATGAACACTGAAGCTTTCTTT
TRBD1,TRBV25-1,TRBJ2-2,-,CASVGQGYTGELFF,TGTGCCAGCGTAGGACAGGGGTATACCGGGGAGCTGTTTTTT
TRBD1,TRBV9,TRBJ1-4,-,CASSETRDSPNEKLFF,TGTGCCAGCAGCGAGACTAGGGACAGCCCTAATGAAAAACTGTTTTTT
TRBD2,TRBV2,TRBJ2-7,-,CASARSAGGNEQYF,TGTGCCAGCGCCAGGTCAGCGGGGGGTAACGAGCAGTACTTC
TRBD2,TRBV5-1,TRBJ2-1,-,CASSLGLADLYNEQFF,TGCGCCAGCAGCCTGGGACTAGCGGACCTCTACAATGAGCAGTTCTTC
-,TRBV4-2,TRBJ1-2,-,CASSQDHGRGYGYTF,TGTGCCAGCAGCCAAGATCATGGCAGGGGCTATGGCTACACCTTC
-,TRBV5-6,TRBJ2-1,-,CASSWDIYNEQFF,TGTGCCAGCAGCTGGGACATTTACAATGAGCAGTTCTTC
-,TRBV30,TRBJ2-2,-,CAWNSGQPTGELFF,TGTGCCTGGAATTCTGGTCAGCCCACCGGGGAGCTGTTTTTT
-,TRBV29-1,TRBJ1-1,-,CSVEDRPRAFF,TGCAGCGTTGAAGATCGGCCGAGAGCTTTCTTT
TRBD1,TRBV6-5,TRBJ2-5,-,CASSSGGTGGTQYF,TGTGCCAGCAGTTCGGGGGGGACAGGGGGGACCCAGTACTTC
-,TRBV19,TRBJ1-2,-,CASSSQAGGYTF,TGTGCCAGTTCGTCGCAGGCCGGGGGCTACACCTTC
-,TRBV5-6,TRBJ2-1,-,CASSLRVYEQFF,TGTGCCAGCAGCTTGCGCGTATATGAGCAGTTCTTC
TRBD1,TRBV5-6,TRBJ2-1,-,CASSPDRGWGEQFF,TGTGCCAGCAGCCCGGACAGGGGGTGGGGTGAGCAGTTCTTC
-,TRBV6-5,TRBJ1-2,-,CASSYSRSYGYTF,TGTGCCAGCAGTTACTCGAGGTCCTATGGCTACACCTTC
TRBD1,TRBV18,TRBJ1-3,-,CASSPYGQGAGNTIYF,TGTGCCAGCTCACCCTATGGACAGGGAGCTGGAAACACCATATATTTT
TRBD1,TRBV6-1,TRBJ2-3,-,CASRSTGGLTDTQYF,TGTGCCAGCAGATCAACAGGGGGCCTAACAGATACGCAGTATTTT
-,TRBV7-2,TRBJ1-2,-,CASSANYGYTF,TGTGCCAGCAGCGCTAACTATGGCTACACCTTC
-,TRBV10-3,TRBJ1-2,-,CAISESGTTYGYTF,TGTGCCATCAGTGAGTCCGGGACAACCTATGGCTACACCTTC
-,TRBV5-4,TRBJ1-6,-,CASSFITGLKNSPLHF,TGTGCCAGCAGCTTCATAACGGGACTCAAAAATTCACCCCTCCACTTT
-,TRBV30,TRBJ2-2,-,CAWRPSPNTGELFF,TGTGCCTGGAGGCCGTCACCGAACACCGGGGAGCTGTTTTTT
-,TRBV28,TRBJ2-7,-,CASSFDGHYEQYF,TGTGCCAGCAGTTTCGACGGGCACTACGAGCAGTACTTC
-,TRBV14,TRBJ1-1,-,CASSHTGPWGRAFF,TGTGCCAGCAGCCATACAGGGCCCTGGGGTAGAGCTTTCTTT
TRBD1,TRBV18,TRBJ1-1,-,CASSPINPGQGVLRVEAFF,TGTGCCAGCTCACCGATTAACCCGGGACAGGGGGTATTACGGGTTGAAGCTTTCTTT
-,TRBV27,TRBJ2-7,once,CASSAGRIYEQYF,TGTGCCAGCAGCGCGGGACGGATATACGAGCAGTACTTC
TRBD2,TRBV4-2,TRBJ2-2,once,CASSQGLAGAFGELFF,TGTGCCAGCAGCCAAGGGCTAGCGGGGGCCTTCGGGGAGCTGTTTTTT
TRBD2,TRBV12-5,TRBJ2-3,-,CASARDYTDTQYF,TGTGCTAGTGCACGGGACTACACAGATACGCAGTATTTT
-,TRBV9,TRBJ2-2,-,CASSIQPWGAANTGELFF,TGTGCCAGCAGCATCCAACCTTGGGGCGCAGCGAACACCGGGGAGCTGTTTTTT
-,TRBV4-1,TRBJ1-2,-,CASSQVTGANYGYTF,TGCGCCAGCAGCCAAGTTACGGGAGCTAACTATGGCTACACCTTC
-,TRBV28,TRBJ2-7,-,CASRSSYEQYF,TGTGCCAGCAGGAGCTCCTACGAGCAGTACTTC
-,TRBV6-4,TRBJ1-6,-,CASSHLGDSPLHF,TGTGCCAGCAGTCACCTCGGGGATTCACCCCTCCACTTT
-,TRBV6-1,TRBJ2-7,-,CASSELGFNEQYF,TGTGCCAGCAGTGAATTGGGGTTTAACGAGCAGTACTTC